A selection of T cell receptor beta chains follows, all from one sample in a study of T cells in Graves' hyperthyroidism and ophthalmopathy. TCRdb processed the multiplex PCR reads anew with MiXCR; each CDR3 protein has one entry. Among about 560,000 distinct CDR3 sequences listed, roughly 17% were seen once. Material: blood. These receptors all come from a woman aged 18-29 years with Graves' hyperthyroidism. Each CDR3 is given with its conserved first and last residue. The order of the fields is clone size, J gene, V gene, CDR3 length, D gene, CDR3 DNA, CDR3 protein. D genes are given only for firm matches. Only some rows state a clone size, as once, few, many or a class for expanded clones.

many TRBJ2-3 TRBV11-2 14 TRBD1 TGTGCCAGCAGCTTCGACAGGGGCACAGATACGCAGTATTTT CASSFDRGTDTQYF
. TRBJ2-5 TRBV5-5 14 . TGTGCCAGCAGCTATGACAGGCAGCAAGAGACCCAGTACTTC CASSYDRQQETQYF
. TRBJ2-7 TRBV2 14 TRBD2 TGTGCCAGCACAGCGGGAGATCGGGACAATGAGCAGTACTTC CASTAGDRDNEQYF
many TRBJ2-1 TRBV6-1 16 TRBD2 TGTGCCAGTTCCCGAGGGCGCGGGAGGGCCTACAATGAGCAGTTCTTC CASSRGRGRAYNEQFF
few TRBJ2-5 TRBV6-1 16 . TGTGCCAGCAGTGGCCCGCGGGTGGGGGGCGCGGAGACCCAGTACTTC CASSGPRVGGAETQYF
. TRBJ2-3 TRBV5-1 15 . TGCGCCAGCAGCCCAGACGGAGATAGCACAGATACGCAGTATTTT CASSPDGDSTDTQYF
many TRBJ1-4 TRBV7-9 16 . TGTGCCAGCAGCTTAGCTTCTTTGGCAGAAGGCGAAAAACTGTTTTTT CASSLASLAEGEKLFF
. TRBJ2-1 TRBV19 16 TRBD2 TGTGCCAGTACAGGTCGTGGGGGGGAGGGCTGGAATGAGCAGTTCTTC CASTGRGGEGWNEQFF
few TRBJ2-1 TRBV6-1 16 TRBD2 TGTGCCAGCAGGTTACTAGCGGGGGGATCCTACAATGAGCAGTTCTTC CASRLLAGGSYNEQFF
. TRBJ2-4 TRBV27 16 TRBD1 TGTGCCAGCAGCGCCGGGACAGGGTATTCTGGAAACATTCAGTACTTC CASSAGTGYSGNIQYF
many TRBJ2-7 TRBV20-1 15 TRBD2 TGCAGTGCTAGAGATCTAACTAGCGGGGGCAACGAGCAGTACTTC CSARDLTSGGNEQYF
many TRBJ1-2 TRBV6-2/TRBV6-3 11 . TGTGCCAGCAGTTTCAAGGCTGGCTACACCTTC CASSFKAGYTF
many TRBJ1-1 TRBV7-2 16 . TGTGCCAGCAGCTCCCAGACCAGGCTCCTGTACACTGAAGCTTTCTTT CASSSQTRLLYTEAFF
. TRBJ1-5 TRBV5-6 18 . TGTGCCAGCAGCTTGGCACTGGGGTCAGACTATCCCAATCAGCCCCAGCATTTT CASSLALGSDYPNQPQHF
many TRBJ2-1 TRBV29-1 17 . TGCAGCGTTGAAGATGGTCGGGGGTCAGCACGCTACAATGAGCAGTTCTTC CSVEDGRGSARYNEQFF
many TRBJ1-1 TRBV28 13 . TGTGCCAGCAGACCCGGGGGGGGGGCTGAAGCTTTCTTT CASRPGGGAEAFF
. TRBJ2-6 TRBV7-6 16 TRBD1 TGTGCCAGCAGCACAGACAGGGCCTCTGGGGCCAACGTCCTGACTTTC CASSTDRASGANVLTF
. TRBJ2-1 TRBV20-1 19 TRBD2 TGCAGTGCTAGAGAAAGGACTAGCGGGAGGGCCTGGAGTTACAATGAGCAGTTCTTC CSARERTSGRAWSYNEQFF
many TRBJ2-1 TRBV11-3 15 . TGTGCCAGCAGCTTTTTGGTCACGGCTGAAAATGAGCAGTTCTTC CASSFLVTAENEQFF
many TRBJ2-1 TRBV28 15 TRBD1 TGTGCCAGCAGCCCCGGGGCAGGGGGCCTGGATGAGCAGTTCTTC CASSPGAGGLDEQFF
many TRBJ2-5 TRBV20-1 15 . TGCAGTGCTAGAGATGCACTAGCTGGGCGCGAGACCCAGTACTTC CSARDALAGRETQYF
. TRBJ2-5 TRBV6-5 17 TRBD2 TGTGCCAGCAGTTATCGGGGACTAGCGGGAGGGCCAGAGACCCAGTACTTC CASSYRGLAGGPETQYF
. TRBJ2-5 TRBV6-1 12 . TGTGCCAGCTGGTCAGGGAAGGGGACCCAGTACTTC CASWSGKGTQYF
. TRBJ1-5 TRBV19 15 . TGTGCCAGTAGTATAGGGGCTGTCGGGGGACAGCCCCAGCATTTT CASSIGAVGGQPQHF